Below, 2 T cell receptor beta chains from the same sample are listed, as sequenced in a study of CD8+ T cells in alopecia areata. Treatment meaning: oral pan-JAK inhibitor, 5-10 mg twice daily. RNA was isolated and reverse transcribed to cDNA, the sequencing template. The assay was immunoSEQ multiplex PCR, and TCRdb's table has in-frame clones only and misses some. Of 130,000 or so clones in the sample, 61% are singletons; the top ten hold 5.7%. Sequencing was performed on CD4+ T cells sorted from blood, taken at week 4, from a patient treated with tofacitinib. The receptors come from a human donor with alopecia areata.

This clone showed up just once. This chain uses TRBV25-1 with TRBJ2-5, with 8 bases matching TRBD1. V dropped 6 bases and J dropped 4; count of bases not matched to a gene: 10. Looked up from germline, CDR1 is MGHDK and CDR2 is SYGVNS. This CDR3 spans 15 amino acids. This chain's CDR3 is CASSPTTGVGETQYF. The CDR3 bases are TGTGCCAGCAGCCCCACGACAGGGGTCGGAGAGACCCAGTACTTC.

The V call is TRBV9, the J call TRBJ1-1; D possibly corresponds to TRBD1 (6 bases). CDR3 length equals 15 residues. The ends were cut back, 3 bases at V and 4 bases at J, with 16 bases in the middle. Germline CDR1 is SGDLS and CDR2 is YYNGEE. The DNA of the CDR3 is TGTGCCAGCAGCGGAGATACAGGGACGAGCACTGAAGCTTTCTTT. This encodes CASSGDTGTSTEAFF.